This passage covers 2 T cell receptor beta chains from one sample sequenced in a study of T cells in women clearing cervical HPV infection. Assay used: immunoSEQ multiplex PCR; TCRdb lists only in-frame clones, some missing. The sample table sets out some 30,000 clones. Sequencing was carried out using blood buffy coat. These TCRs come from a woman between 18 and 75 years old with a cervical HPV16 infection that either progressed to CIN3+ or cleared (not recorded which).

Comment on this clone: The read ends 3 residues before the CDR3 terminus; that terminus is restored from the germline J gene. The chain recombines TRBV30 with TRBJ2-4; TRBD1 matches at 9 bases. Germline-derived CDR1 and CDR2 are GTSNPN and SVGIG (reference sequence). The CDR3 is 13 amino acids. The CDR3 sequence: CAWSVQGAYGQYF. The DNA read from the CDR3 is TGTGCCTGGAGTGTACAGGGGGCATATGGT.

About this clone itself: The read terminates 3 residues ahead of where the CDR3 ends, so the germline J gene completes it. The rearrangement links TRBV30 to TRBJ2-5, with D perhaps being TRBD1 or TRBD2 (7 bases each). The V end was cut by 5 bases, the J end by 4 bases, with 14 bases between. Looked up from germline, CDR1 is GTSNPN and CDR2 is SVGIG (reference sequence). The CDR3 length is 13 residues. The CDR3 reads CAWGGGGGETQYF. The covered CDR3 bases are TGTGCCTGGGGGGGAGGGGGCGGAGAGACC.